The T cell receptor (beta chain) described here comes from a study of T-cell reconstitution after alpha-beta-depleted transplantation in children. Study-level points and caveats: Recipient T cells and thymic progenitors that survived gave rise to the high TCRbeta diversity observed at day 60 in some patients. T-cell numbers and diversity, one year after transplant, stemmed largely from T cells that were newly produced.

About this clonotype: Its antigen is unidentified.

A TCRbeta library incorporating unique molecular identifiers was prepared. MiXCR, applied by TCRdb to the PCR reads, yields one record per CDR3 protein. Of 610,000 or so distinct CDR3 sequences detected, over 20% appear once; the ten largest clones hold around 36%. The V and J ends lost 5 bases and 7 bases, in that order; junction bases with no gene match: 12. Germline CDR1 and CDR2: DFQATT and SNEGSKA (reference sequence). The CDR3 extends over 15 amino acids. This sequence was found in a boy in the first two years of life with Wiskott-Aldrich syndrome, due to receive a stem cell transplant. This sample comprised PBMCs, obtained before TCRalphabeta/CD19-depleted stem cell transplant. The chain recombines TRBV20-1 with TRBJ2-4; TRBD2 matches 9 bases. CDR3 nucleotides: TGCAGTGCTCGAGGGGGAGCGGGAGGTGCGAACATTCAGTACTTC. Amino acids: CSARGGAGGANIQYF.